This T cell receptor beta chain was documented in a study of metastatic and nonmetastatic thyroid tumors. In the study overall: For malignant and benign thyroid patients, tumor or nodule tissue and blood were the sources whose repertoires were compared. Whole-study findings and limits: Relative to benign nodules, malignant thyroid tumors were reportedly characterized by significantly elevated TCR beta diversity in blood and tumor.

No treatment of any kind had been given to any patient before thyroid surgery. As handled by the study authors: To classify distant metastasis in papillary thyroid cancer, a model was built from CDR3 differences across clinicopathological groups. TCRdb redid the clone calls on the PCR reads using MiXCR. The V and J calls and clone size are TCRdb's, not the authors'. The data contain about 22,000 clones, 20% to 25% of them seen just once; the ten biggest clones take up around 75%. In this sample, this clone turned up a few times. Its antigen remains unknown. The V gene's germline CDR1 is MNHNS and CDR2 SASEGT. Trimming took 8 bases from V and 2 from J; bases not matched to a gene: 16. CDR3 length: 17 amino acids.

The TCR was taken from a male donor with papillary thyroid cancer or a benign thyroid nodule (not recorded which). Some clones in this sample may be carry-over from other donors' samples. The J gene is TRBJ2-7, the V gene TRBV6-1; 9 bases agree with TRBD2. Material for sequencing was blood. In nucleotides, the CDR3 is TGTGCCAGCGGTAACAGGGAAGGGCTAGCGGGAACCTACGAGCAGTACTTC. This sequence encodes CASGNREGLAGTYEQYF.